Included here is one TCR beta chain sequence, with context. A read error likely explains this, since a far larger clone differs by one base. Different DNA sequences within this sample yield the same CDR3. Profiled with immunoSEQ multiplex PCR; TCRdb holds only in-frame clones, not every one. Among over 400,000 clones, approximately 84% were seen once, and the ten largest hold about 13%. This sample is part of a study of shared clonotypes between healthy human individuals. The clonotype was recovered from a woman aged 35 to 49 in good health. Some clones in this sample may be carry-over from other donors' samples. The sequencing sample was made of PBMCs.

The CDR3 protein is CASSLTFRQPQHF. CDR3 DNA sequence: TGTGCCAGCAGTTTAACATTCCGCCAACCCCAGCATTTT. The gene calls are TRBV27 and TRBJ1-5; D unresolved. The CDR3 consists of 13 residues. The ends were cut back, 2 bases at V and 10 bases at J, with 12 bases in the middle. Germline values: CDR1 MNHEY, CDR2 SMNVEV (reference sequence).